The rows below give T cell receptor beta chains drawn from one sample of a study of blood T cell repertoires in COVID-19. Generated by immunoSEQ multiplex PCR, the TCRdb table keeps only in-frame clones and is missing some. The sample records about 210,000 clones, about 87% being singletons. The sample taken for sequencing was peripheral blood. The receptors come from a man between 65 and 79 years old with acute or convalescent COVID-19. CDR3s include the opening cysteine and the closing phenylalanine or tryptophan. The D gene is left open where the match is weak. Part of the rows lack a size; the others show once, few, many or a class for expanded clones.

D gene: .
V gene: TRBV9
clone size: .
J gene: TRBJ2-2
CDR3 DNA: TGTGCCAGCAGCGTAGGGAGGGCCGGGGAGCTGTTTTTT
CDR3 protein: CASSVGRAGELFF

D gene: .
V gene: TRBV9
clone size: .
J gene: TRBJ2-6
CDR3 DNA: TGTGCCAGCAGCGTTGACGGGGTCCTGACTTTC
CDR3 protein: CASSVDGVLTF

D gene: .
V gene: TRBV28
clone size: .
J gene: TRBJ2-3
CDR3 DNA: TGTGCCAGCAACTCTAACACAGATACGCAGTATTTT
CDR3 protein: CASNSNTDTQYF

D gene: .
V gene: TRBV18
clone size: .
J gene: TRBJ2-3
CDR3 DNA: TGTGCCAGCTCAAGCACTAGCACAGATACGCAGTATTTT
CDR3 protein: CASSSTSTDTQYF

D gene: .
V gene: TRBV15
clone size: .
J gene: TRBJ1-5
CDR3 DNA: TGTGCCACCAGCTCTAAGCTCGGCGGGGGCAATCAGCCCCAGCATTTT
CDR3 protein: CATSSKLGGGNQPQHF

D gene: .
V gene: TRBV5-1
clone size: .
J gene: TRBJ2-1
CDR3 DNA: TGCGCCAGCAGCTTGGCAGGGACTTCCTACAATGAGCAGTTCTTC
CDR3 protein: CASSLAGTSYNEQFF

D gene: .
V gene: TRBV5-4
clone size: .
J gene: TRBJ2-3
CDR3 DNA: TGTGCCAGCAGCTTGGCCGGGGTAGGTACGCAGTATTTT
CDR3 protein: CASSLAGVGTQYF

D gene: .
V gene: TRBV11-3
clone size: .
J gene: TRBJ2-1
CDR3 DNA: TGTGCCAGCAGCTTAAGCCCTCTTAGTAATGAGCAGTTCTTC
CDR3 protein: CASSLSPLSNEQFF

D gene: TRBD1
V gene: TRBV27
clone size: .
J gene: TRBJ2-1
CDR3 DNA: TGTGCCAGCAGCCGAAAGGGGGCAGGGAGCTCCTACAATGAGCAGTTCTTC
CDR3 protein: CASSRKGAGSSYNEQFF

D gene: .
V gene: TRBV27
clone size: .
J gene: TRBJ2-1
CDR3 DNA: TGTGCCAGCTCAACAAGCTCCAGGTACTCCAACAATGAGCAGTTCTTC
CDR3 protein: CASSTSSRYSNNEQFF

D gene: TRBD2
V gene: TRBV5-1
clone size: .
J gene: TRBJ2-3
CDR3 DNA: TGCGCCAGCAGCCCTGGACTAGCGACAGATACGCAGTATTTT
CDR3 protein: CASSPGLATDTQYF

D gene: TRBD2
V gene: TRBV12-5
clone size: .
J gene: TRBJ2-1
CDR3 DNA: TGTGCTAGTGGACTGGGACTAGCGGGAAAGAATGAGCAGTTCTTC
CDR3 protein: CASGLGLAGKNEQFF

D gene: TRBD1
V gene: TRBV5-4
clone size: few
J gene: TRBJ1-4
CDR3 DNA: TGTGCCAGCAGCTCGCTGACAGGGGAGGTAAGTGCAACTAATGAAAAACTGTTTTTT
CDR3 protein: CASSSLTGEVSATNEKLFF

D gene: .
V gene: TRBV3-1/TRBV3-2
clone size: once
J gene: TRBJ1-1
CDR3 DNA: TGTGCCACCGCCGGGGGTAACACTGAAGCTTTCTTT
CDR3 protein: CATAGGNTEAFF

D gene: TRBD1
V gene: TRBV28
clone size: .
J gene: TRBJ2-1
CDR3 DNA: TGTGCCAGCAGTCCATCTCCGGGACAGGGGGCCCTCTGTGAGCAGTTCTTC
CDR3 protein: CASSPSPGQGALCEQFF

D gene: TRBD1
V gene: TRBV30
clone size: .
J gene: TRBJ1-1
CDR3 DNA: TGTGCCTGGGATAGACAGGGGCGAACTGAAGCTTTCTTT
CDR3 protein: CAWDRQGRTEAFF

D gene: TRBD2
V gene: TRBV5-1
clone size: .
J gene: TRBJ2-1
CDR3 DNA: TGCGCCAGCAGCTTAGCCGGGACTAGCGGACACAATGAGCAGTTCTTC
CDR3 protein: CASSLAGTSGHNEQFF

D gene: TRBD1
V gene: TRBV7-9
clone size: .
J gene: TRBJ1-1
CDR3 DNA: TGTGCCAGCAGCGCCTCGACAGGGCTGAACACTGAAGCTTTCTTT
CDR3 protein: CASSASTGLNTEAFF

D gene: TRBD1
V gene: TRBV11-2
clone size: .
J gene: TRBJ2-3
CDR3 DNA: TGTGCCAGCAGCTTGGGGGACAGCATCACAGATACGCAGTATTTT
CDR3 protein: CASSLGDSITDTQYF

D gene: TRBD2
V gene: TRBV19
clone size: .
J gene: TRBJ2-3
CDR3 DNA: TGTGCCAGTAGTGCGACTAGCGGGTATTCAGATACGCAGTATTTT
CDR3 protein: CASSATSGYSDTQYF

D gene: .
V gene: TRBV2
clone size: once
J gene: TRBJ2-1
CDR3 DNA: TGTGCCAGCAGTCAAGAGGAGAGGGTGGGGCAGTTCTTC
CDR3 protein: CASSQEERVGQFF

D gene: TRBD2
V gene: TRBV9
clone size: .
J gene: TRBJ2-2
CDR3 DNA: TGTGCCAGCAGCGCCGGACTAGCGGAGCTGAACACCGGGGAGCTGTTTTTT
CDR3 protein: CASSAGLAELNTGELFF

D gene: .
V gene: TRBV9
clone size: .
J gene: TRBJ1-2
CDR3 DNA: TGTGCCAGCAGCGCGCGAGGCAACTATGGCTACACCTTC
CDR3 protein: CASSARGNYGYTF

D gene: TRBD2
V gene: TRBV5-1
clone size: once
J gene: TRBJ2-7
CDR3 DNA: TGCGCCAGCAGCTTGGGGGGACTAGTTGCCGAGCAGTACTTC
CDR3 protein: CASSLGGLVAEQYF

D gene: .
V gene: TRBV7-9
clone size: few
J gene: TRBJ2-7
CDR3 DNA: TGTGCCAGCAGCCCCCTCTACGAGCAGTACTTC
CDR3 protein: CASSPLYEQYF

D gene: .
V gene: TRBV2
clone size: once
J gene: TRBJ2-1
CDR3 DNA: TGTGCCAGCAGCTTTAGCGAGAGCTCCTACAATGAGCAGTTCTTC
CDR3 protein: CASSFSESSYNEQFF

D gene: .
V gene: TRBV7-2
clone size: .
J gene: TRBJ1-2
CDR3 DNA: TGTGCCAGCAGCTTACCGGGCCAAGGGGGCTATGGCTACACCTTC
CDR3 protein: CASSLPGQGGYGYTF

D gene: .
V gene: TRBV19
clone size: .
J gene: TRBJ1-6
CDR3 DNA: TGTGCCAGTGGACAAGGGGTCTATAATTCACCCCTCCACTTT
CDR3 protein: CASGQGVYNSPLHF

D gene: TRBD1
V gene: TRBV5-4
clone size: .
J gene: TRBJ1-2
CDR3 DNA: TGTGCCAGCAGCCCGGACAGGGTCGCTGGCTACACCTTC
CDR3 protein: CASSPDRVAGYTF

D gene: .
V gene: TRBV9
clone size: .
J gene: TRBJ2-2
CDR3 DNA: TGTGCCAGCAGCGCCCGGACAGAGCCAACCGGGGAGCTGTTTTTT
CDR3 protein: CASSARTEPTGELFF

D gene: TRBD2
V gene: TRBV5-1
clone size: .
J gene: TRBJ2-1
CDR3 DNA: TGCGCCAGCAGCTTGAGGGGACTAGCATCCTACAATGAGCAGTTCTTC
CDR3 protein: CASSLRGLASYNEQFF

D gene: TRBD1
V gene: TRBV7-2
clone size: .
J gene: TRBJ1-5
CDR3 DNA: TGTGCCAGCAGCCGACAGGGGAATCAGCCCCAGCATTTT
CDR3 protein: CASSRQGNQPQHF

D gene: TRBD2
V gene: TRBV28
clone size: .
J gene: TRBJ2-7
CDR3 DNA: TGTGCCAGCAGTCCCGGGACTAGCGGGAGCCGCTCCTACGAGCAGTACTTC
CDR3 protein: CASSPGTSGSRSYEQYF

D gene: TRBD1
V gene: TRBV7-6
clone size: .
J gene: TRBJ2-6
CDR3 DNA: TGTGCCAGCAGCCAGGGACAGGGGGCGAGAGGGGCCAACGTCCTGACTTTC
CDR3 protein: CASSQGQGARGANVLTF